The 24 T cell receptor beta chains reported below all come from one sample, sequenced in a study of PD-1 blockade in classical Hodgkin lymphoma (dated by TCRdb to 2018 to 2020). What this sample's time point label stands for: cycle 2 day 1 (C2D1) of nivolumab. All trial patients had relapsed after autologous stem cell transplantation, with cohorts A, B and C differing in prior brentuximab vedotin exposure. Receptor libraries were prepared by the immunoSEQ multiplex PCR assay. As stored in TCRdb, this immuneACCESS dataset retains in-frame rearrangements with V and J assigned. A fraction of the clones does not appear; measured against another copy, unresolved V genes explain less than half of the discrepancy, and the remainder lacks a known reason. In all, the sample holds about 22,000 clones, and less than 85% of those were seen once. 17% of the sample goes to the ten largest clones. This specimen was peripheral blood mononuclear cells (PBMCs), taken before the second cycle of nivolumab. Receptors originate from a human donor with classical Hodgkin lymphoma.

J is TRBJ2-1 and V is TRBV10-3, with a possible D match to TRBD1 (6 bases). V was pared by 2 bases and J by 3 bases, with 8 bases between. The CDR3 covers 14 residues. In germline, CDR1 is ENHRY, CDR2 SYGVKD. CDR3 coding DNA: TGTGCCATCAGTGAGGGACAGCTCTACAATGAGCAGTTCTTC. Protein sequence: CAISEGQLYNEQFF.

J is TRBJ2-1 and V is TRBV11-2; 13 bases agree with TRBD2. The CDR3 sequence is 15 residues long. Germline values: CDR1 SGHAT, CDR2 FQNNGV. J gave up 6 bases and V 4 bases, and 3 bases lay outside the gene matches. This CDR3 is CASSWTSGSVNEQFF. CDR3 sequence (DNA): TGTGCCAGCAGCTGGACTAGCGGGAGTGTCAATGAGCAGTTCTTC.

The rearrangement joins TRBV25-1 to TRBJ2-5; the D is unclear. Per germline, CDR1 MGHDK and CDR2 SYGVNS. Deletions cut 1 base from V and 4 bases from J, with 7 bases between. The CDR3 length is 13 residues. The CDR3 reads CASSEWSRETQYF. DNA for the CDR3: TGTGCCAGCAGTGAATGGTCTAGAGAGACCCAGTACTTC.

V and J are TRBV6-1 and TRBJ2-3, with a tentative D call TRBD2 (5 bases). The CDR3 is made up of 15 amino acids. Trimming took 5 bases from V and 4 from J, leaving 16 bases between them. In germline, CDR1 is MNHNS, CDR2 SASEGT. CDR3 in DNA: TGTGCCAGCAGTTTTACTAGTACCGGCGCAGATACGCAGTATTTT. Translation gives CASSFTSTGADTQYF.

The chain combines TRBV5-6 with TRBJ2-5; D ambiguous. The CDR3 covers 14 residues. Trimming shortened V by 4 bases and J by 0 bases, and 10 bases separated the two germline ends. CDR1 SGHDT and CDR2 YYEEEE come from the germline V gene. The CDR3 nucleotides read TGTGCCAGCAGCCGTCTAGACTACCAAGAGACCCAGTACTTC. Amino acids: CASSRLDYQETQYF.

The chain uses TRBV10-1 and TRBJ2-1, with D perhaps matching TRBD1 (6 bases). With 2 bases removed from V and 4 bases from J, the gap between germline ends came to 15 bases. The CDR3 totals 16 residues. From germline, CDR1 is WNHNN and CDR2 SYGVQD (reference sequence). This CDR3 is CASSEPQGPSYNEQFF. The CDR3 bases are TGCGCCAGCAGTGAGCCGCAGGGGCCGAGTTACAATGAGCAGTTCTTC.

This chain connects TRBV11-2 to TRBJ2-2; TRBD1 aligns across 7 bases. CDR1 SGHAT and CDR2 FQNNGV come from the germline V gene. V lost 5 bases and J lost 4; bases outside the gene matches: 4. CDR3 length: 14 residues. The CDR3 here is CASSARTGTGELFF. Written as DNA, the CDR3 is TGTGCCAGCAGCGCCCGGACAGGCACCGGGGAGCTGTTTTTT.

This clone was seen more than once but under ten times. The chain is built from TRBV28 and TRBJ1-2, with a weak D call TRBD1 (6 bases). The CDR3 consists of 13 residues. Trimming left V 4 bases short and J 5 bases short, with 11 bases between. Germline V gene sequence: CDR1 MDHEN, CDR2 SYDVKM. The CDR3 DNA follows: TGTGCCAGCAGTTCAGGGGTCAGGTATGGCTACACCTTC. This codes for CASSSGVRYGYTF.

By share, this clone counts as medium-sized (0.01 to 0.1%). The rearrangement joins TRBV28 to TRBJ2-1; 13 nucleotides line up with TRBD2. V was clipped by 6 bases and J by 7 bases; unmatched bases: 9. CDR3 length: 16 amino acids. Per the germline V gene, CDR1 is MDHEN and CDR2 is SYDVKM. CDR3 sequence (DNA): TGTGCCAGCAGCCAACCAGAGGGACTAGCGGGAAATGAGCAGTTCTTC. Encoded protein: CASSQPEGLAGNEQFF.

The chain recombines TRBV10-3 with TRBJ2-3; 10 bases map to TRBD1. The germline V gene has CDR1 ENHRY and CDR2 SYGVKD. Trimming at V came to 4 bases and at J to 4 bases, leaving 8 bases not matched to a gene. This CDR3 contains 16 residues. The CDR3 is CAISVGRTGGSDTQYF. CDR3 bases: TGTGCCATCAGTGTAGGTCGGACAGGGGGATCAGATACGCAGTATTTT.

This clone was picked up a small number of times. The chain employs TRBV6-6 and TRBJ2-7, with D possibly being TRBD2 (5 bases). Germline V gives CDR1 MNHNY, CDR2 SVGAGI (reference sequence). V was clipped by 0 bases and J by 0 bases, with 12 bases between them. This CDR3 region has 16 residues. In DNA form, the CDR3 reads TGTGCCAGCAGTTACTCGTTTGGTAGCGACTCCTACGAGCAGTACTTC. Amino acids: CASSYSFGSDSYEQYF.

The chain has TRBV7-7 and TRBJ2-7; D call uncertain. Germline values: CDR1 SSHAT, CDR2 FNYEAQ (reference sequence). CDR3 length: 13 residues. The CDR3, as DNA: TGTGCTAGTTCATCCGCTAACTCCTACGAGCAGTACTTC. It specifies CASSSANSYEQYF. The full variable domain, in which reference TRBV7-7 and TRBJ2-7 provide the parts outside the CDR3, is GAGVSQSPRYKVTKRGQDVTLRCDPISSHATLYWYQQALGQGPEFLTYFNYEAQPDKSGLPSDRFSAERPEGSISTLTIQRTEQRDSAMYRCASSSANSYEQYFGPGTRLTVT.

The chain joins TRBV2 to TRBJ2-7; 7 bases match TRBD2. The CDR3 loop spans 16 amino acids. Germline V lookup: CDR1 SNHLY, CDR2 FYNNEI. Trimming cost V 4 bases and J 0 bases; bases outside gene matches: 9. The CDR3 DNA is TGTGCCAGCAGTGGACCACTAGCGCTTAGCTCCTACGAGCAGTACTTC. This gives the protein CASSGPLALSSYEQYF.

J is TRBJ1-1 and V is TRBV19; D unresolved. V was clipped by 0 bases and J by 4 bases, with 9 bases between them. The germline CDR1 and CDR2 sequences are LNHDA and SQIVND (reference sequence). CDR3 size: 14 residues. CDR3 residues: CASSIDGARTEAFF. The CDR3 nucleotides read TGTGCCAGTAGTATAGATGGCGCTCGCACTGAAGCTTTCTTT. Supplemented by reference TRBV19 and TRBJ1-1, the full variable domain reads DGGITQSPKYLFRKEGQNVTLSCEQNLNHDAMYWYRQDPGQGLRLIYYSQIVNDFQKGDIAEGYSVSREKKESFPLTVTSAQKNPTAFYLCASSIDGARTEAFFGQGTRLTVV.

There are a few counts of this clone. V and J are TRBV7-6 and TRBJ1-2; 9 nucleotides align to TRBD1. Germline trimming cut 5 bases from V and 6 bases from J; bases unmatched to any gene: 25. From germline, CDR1 is SGHVS and CDR2 FNYEAQ. CDR3 length equals 20 residues. CDR3 sequence: CASSGTIQTGGALGLDGYTF. The CDR3 DNA sequence: TGTGCCAGCAGCGGTACGATTCAAACAGGGGGCGCATTGGGCCTCGATGGCTACACCTTC.

The CDR3 DNA is TGTGCCAGCAGTATCCCGTTGGGGGGTACCTACGAGCAGTACTTC. This translates into CASSIPLGGTYEQYF. The rearrangement uses TRBV28 and TRBJ2-7; perhaps TRBD2 as D (6 bases). With 5 bases removed from V and 2 bases from J, the gap between germline ends came to 16 bases. This CDR3 spans 15 amino acids. Germline lookup yields CDR1 MDHEN and CDR2 SYDVKM.

The chain carries TRBV6-1 and TRBJ2-7; no definite D call. The germline CDR1 and CDR2 sequences are MNHNS and SASEGT. The CDR3 totals 13 residues. Trimming shortened V by 5 bases and J by 0 bases, and 8 bases separated the two germline ends. In nucleotides, the CDR3 is TGTGCCAGCAGTTTAATCTTCTCCTACGAGCAGTACTTC. Translating gives CASSLIFSYEQYF.

This clone occurred a few times. The chain carries TRBV21-1 and TRBJ2-7; no DNA check was done on the table's D call, TRBD1. TRBV21-1 represents a pseudogene. This CDR3 comprises 12 residues. The CDR3 spells CASGQTSYEQYF. CDR3 DNA sequence: TGTGCCAGCGGGCAGACCTCCTACGAGCAGTACTTC.

The rearrangement uses TRBV28 and TRBJ2-3; a possible D gene is TRBD2 (5 bases). Germline V gene lookup returns CDR1 MDHEN and CDR2 SYDVKM. V was pared by 5 bases and J by 2 bases, with 17 bases between. CDR3 length: 16 amino acids. The CDR3 loop is CASSGGLSGLTDTQYF. DNA for the CDR3: TGTGCCAGCAGTGGAGGATTGAGCGGTCTCACAGATACGCAGTATTTT.

This chain joins TRBV5-4 and TRBJ2-1, with TRBD2 matching over 11 bases. CDR3 length equals 17 residues. Germline V gives CDR1 SGHNT, CDR2 YYREEE (reference sequence). V lost 0 bases to trimming and J lost 9 bases; unmatched junction nucleotides: 11. The CDR3 DNA reads as TGTGCCAGCAGCTTGGACTTGGCGACTAGCGGGATAGGTGAGCAGTTCTTC. Its translation: CASSLDLATSGIGEQFF.

The chain has TRBV7-9 and TRBJ2-1; perhaps TRBD2 as D (6 bases). Trimming left V 0 bases short and J 6 bases short, with 15 bases between. Germline V gene data show CDR1 as SEHNR and CDR2 as FQNEAQ (reference sequence). The CDR3 contains 16 residues. The DNA for the CDR3 is TGTGCCAGCAGCTTAGCTGGGACTTGGGACCGCAATGAGCAGTTCTTC. Amino acid sequence: CASSLAGTWDRNEQFF.

The rearrangement uses TRBV19 and TRBJ1-1, with D uncertain. The CDR3 totals 13 residues. Trimming shortened V by 5 bases and J by 0 bases, and 7 bases separated the two germline ends. Germline CDR1 LNHDA, CDR2 SQIVND (reference sequence). CDR3 amino acids: CASSSTMNTEAFF. The CDR3 region has the DNA TGTGCCAGTAGTTCGACAATGAACACTGAAGCTTTCTTT.

This clone was found a few times. The CDR3 is CASSGGQNTEAFF. The DNA of the CDR3 is TGTGCCAGCAGCGGCGGACAGAACACTGAAGCTTTCTTT. The chain recombines TRBV9 with TRBJ1-1; a weak D match, TRBD1 (5 bases). CDR1 is SGDLS and CDR2 is YYNGEE in the germline V gene. V was pared by 3 bases and J by 1 base, with 7 bases between. The CDR3 extends over 13 amino acids.

The chain combines TRBV27 with TRBJ1-1; no reliable D call. Trimming took off 9 bases at V and 5 bases at J, with 7 bases between the two ends. Germline V lookup: CDR1 MNHEY, CDR2 SMNVEV (reference sequence). The CDR3 has 10 amino acids. For the CDR3, the DNA is TGTGCCAGGGATGGGACTGAAGCTTTCTTT. Protein product: CARDGTEAFF.